The clone carrying this T cell receptor (beta chain) showed up many times. Its antigen is unknown. The record originates from a study of identical twins. Study conclusions and caveats: Recombination models fit unrelated individuals' TCR alpha sharing but underestimated twins'.

The germline V and J ends were trimmed by 6 bases and 6 bases, with 15 bases remaining between them. CDR1 is KGHDR, CDR2 SFDVKD, per germline. The CDR3 contains 14 residues. Template switching, a step in the protocol, added a universal primer site, and cDNA carried unique molecular identifiers. Each CDR3 protein is one row after TCRdb ran MiXCR on the 5' RACE reads. The sample has about 220,000 distinct CDR3 sequences; 6.5% to 8.5% are singletons. A further study also used this sample, focusing on yellow fever vaccine responses in identical twins.

The chain is built from TRBV24-1 and TRBJ2-3; D is undetermined. The sequencing input was memory (CD45RO+) T cells sorted from blood. The clonotype originates from a woman aged 18-29 years in good health. The chain's CDR3 is CATSSKGPVDTQYF. CDR3 bases: TGTGCCACCAGTTCAAAAGGGCCAGTGGATACGCAGTATTTT.